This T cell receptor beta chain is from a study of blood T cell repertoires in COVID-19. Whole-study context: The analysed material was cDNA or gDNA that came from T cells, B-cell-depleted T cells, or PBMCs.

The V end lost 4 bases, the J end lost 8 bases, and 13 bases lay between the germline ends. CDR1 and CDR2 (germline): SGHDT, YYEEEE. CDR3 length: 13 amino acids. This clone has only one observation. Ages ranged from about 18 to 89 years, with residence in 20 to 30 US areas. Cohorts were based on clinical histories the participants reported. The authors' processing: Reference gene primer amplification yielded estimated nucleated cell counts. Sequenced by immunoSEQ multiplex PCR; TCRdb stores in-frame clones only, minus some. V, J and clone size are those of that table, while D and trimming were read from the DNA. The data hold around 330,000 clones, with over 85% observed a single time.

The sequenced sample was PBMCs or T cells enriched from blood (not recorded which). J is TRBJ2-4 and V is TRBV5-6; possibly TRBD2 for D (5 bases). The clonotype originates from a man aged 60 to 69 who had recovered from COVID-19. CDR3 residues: CASSPPTGDIQYF. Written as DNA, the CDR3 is TGTGCCAGCAGCCCCCCGACCGGGGACATTCAGTACTTC.